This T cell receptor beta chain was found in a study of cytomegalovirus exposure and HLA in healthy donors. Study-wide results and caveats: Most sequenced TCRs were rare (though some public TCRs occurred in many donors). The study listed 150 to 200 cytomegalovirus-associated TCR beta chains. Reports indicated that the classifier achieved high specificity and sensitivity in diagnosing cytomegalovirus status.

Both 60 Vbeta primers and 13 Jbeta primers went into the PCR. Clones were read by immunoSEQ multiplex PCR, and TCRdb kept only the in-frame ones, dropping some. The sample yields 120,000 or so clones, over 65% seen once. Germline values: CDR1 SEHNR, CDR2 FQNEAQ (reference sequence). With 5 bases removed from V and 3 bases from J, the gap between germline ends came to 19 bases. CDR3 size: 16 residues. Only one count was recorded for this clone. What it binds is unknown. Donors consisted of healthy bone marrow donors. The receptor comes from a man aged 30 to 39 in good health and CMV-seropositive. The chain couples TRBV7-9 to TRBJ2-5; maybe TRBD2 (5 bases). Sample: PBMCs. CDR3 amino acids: CASSPSGMRMEETQYF. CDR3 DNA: TGTGCCAGCAGCCCGTCGGGGATGCGGATGGAAGAGACCCAGTACTTC.